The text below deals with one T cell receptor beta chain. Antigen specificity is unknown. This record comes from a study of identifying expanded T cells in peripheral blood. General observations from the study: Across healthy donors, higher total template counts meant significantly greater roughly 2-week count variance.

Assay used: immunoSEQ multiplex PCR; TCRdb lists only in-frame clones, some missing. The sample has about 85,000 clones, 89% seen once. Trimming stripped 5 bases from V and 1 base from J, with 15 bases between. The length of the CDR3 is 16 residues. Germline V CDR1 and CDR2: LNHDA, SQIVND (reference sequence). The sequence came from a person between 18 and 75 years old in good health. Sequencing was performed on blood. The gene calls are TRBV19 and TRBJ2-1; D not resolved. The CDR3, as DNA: TGTGCCAGTAGTCCTCTTGTTGCCGGATCCTACAATGAGCAGTTCTTC. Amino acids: CASSPLVAGSYNEQFF.